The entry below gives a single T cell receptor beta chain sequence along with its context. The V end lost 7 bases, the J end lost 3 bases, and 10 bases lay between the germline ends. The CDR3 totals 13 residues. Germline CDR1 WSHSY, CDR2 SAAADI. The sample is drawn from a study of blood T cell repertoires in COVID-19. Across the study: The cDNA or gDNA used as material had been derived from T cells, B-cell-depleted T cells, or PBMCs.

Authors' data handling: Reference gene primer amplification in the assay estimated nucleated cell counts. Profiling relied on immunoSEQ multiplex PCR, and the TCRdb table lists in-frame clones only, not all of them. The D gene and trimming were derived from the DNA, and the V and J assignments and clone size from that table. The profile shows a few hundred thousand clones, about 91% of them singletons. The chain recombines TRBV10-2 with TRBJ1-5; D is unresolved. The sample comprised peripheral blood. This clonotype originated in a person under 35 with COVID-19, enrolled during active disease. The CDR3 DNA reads TGCGCCAGCAAGATGGCAGTCAATCAGCCCCAGCATTTT. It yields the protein CASKMAVNQPQHF.